This T cell receptor (beta chain) was obtained from a study of T cells in Graves' hyperthyroidism and ophthalmopathy. Study summary: Before treatment of any kind, peripheral blood was taken at initial diagnosis. General study results and limits: Peripheral blood also featured most of the thyroid clonotypes expanded above 0.001.

Trimming shortened V by 6 bases and J by 4 bases, and 3 bases separated the two germline ends. CDR1 is SGHAT and CDR2 is FQNNGV in the germline V gene. The CDR3 is 11 amino acids. RNA transcripts were the template for amplifying TCR beta CDR3 regions. With the HTBI primer set, the TCR CDR3 went through a first round of RT-PCR. TCRdb processed the multiplex PCR reads anew with MiXCR; each CDR3 protein has one entry. The sample has more than 600,000 distinct CDR3 sequences, roughly 15% seen once. On this clonotype itself: As yet, its antigen is unknown.

Criteria for exclusion of patients were uncontrolled infection, other autoimmune disease, pregnancy or lactation. Every diagnosis used clinical symptoms, serum thyroxine and TRAb, thyroid ultrasound and orbital computed tomography. The TCR originated in a man younger than 35 with Graves' hyperthyroidism. The chain uses TRBV11-2 and TRBJ1-4, with D unresolved. The source material was blood. Here the CDR3 reads CASSHNEKLFF. CDR3 coding DNA: TGTGCCAGCAGTCATAATGAAAAACTGTTTTTT.